A selection of T cell receptor beta chains follows, all from one sample in a study of T cells in Graves' hyperthyroidism and ophthalmopathy. One entry per CDR3 protein results from TCRdb running MiXCR on the multiplex PCR reads. The sample consists of about 740,000 distinct CDR3 sequences, 12% to 15% of them appearing once. The sample comprised blood. Every receptor here comes from a woman aged 18 to 35 with Graves' hyperthyroidism. Both conserved end residues are part of each CDR3. Each record gives: V gene, clone size, J gene, D gene, CDR3 protein, CDR3 DNA. A D gene is named only where the DNA matches it firmly. Expanded clones are given a class, and other clones once, few, many or no size at all.

TRBV2	few	TRBJ2-7	.	CASWASYEQYF	TGTGCCAGCTGGGCCTCCTACGAGCAGTACTTC
TRBV6-1	many	TRBJ2-7	.	CASGRAKGYEQYF	TGTGCCAGCGGCCGAGCAAAGGGATACGAGCAGTACTTC
TRBV5-1	few	TRBJ2-1	TRBD2	CASSAQPSGKTYNEQFF	TGCGCCAGCAGCGCTCAACCGAGCGGGAAAACCTACAATGAGCAGTTCTTC
TRBV2	many	TRBJ2-3	TRBD2	CASSPLGLIGTDTQYF	TGTGCCAGCAGTCCATTGGGACTAATTGGGACAGATACGCAGTATTTT
TRBV30	many	TRBJ2-3	TRBD1	CAWSKTGAKDTQYF	TGTGCCTGGAGCAAGACAGGGGCGAAAGATACGCAGTATTTT
TRBV20-1	few	TRBJ2-2	.	CSARAGPPTGELFF	TGCAGTGCTAGAGCAGGGCCCCCGACCGGGGAGCTGTTTTTT
TRBV15	few	TRBJ2-1	.	CATSEGGNPYNEQFF	TGTGCCACCAGCGAGGGGGGGAACCCCTACAATGAGCAGTTCTTC
TRBV12-3/TRBV12-4	many	TRBJ2-3	TRBD2	CASSLTSGMGTDTQYF	TGTGCCAGCAGTTTAACTAGCGGGATGGGCACAGATACGCAGTATTTT
TRBV12-3/TRBV12-4	.	TRBJ1-5	.	CASSIRQTQQPQHF	TGTGCCAGCAGTATAAGACAGACGCAACAGCCCCAGCATTTT
TRBV6-1	.	TRBJ2-5	.	CASSLVTVIQETQYF	TGTGCCAGCAGTCTGGTGACGGTAATTCAAGAGACCCAGTACTTC
TRBV7-3	.	TRBJ2-3	TRBD2	CASSTRLAGDGTDTQYF	TGTGCCAGCAGCACCAGACTAGCGGGAGACGGCACAGATACGCAGTATTTT
TRBV4-1	few	TRBJ2-1	TRBD2	CASSQTGTSGSRNEQFF	TGCGCCAGCAGCCAAACCGGGACTAGCGGGAGTCGCAATGAGCAGTTCTTC
TRBV7-9	many	TRBJ2-3	TRBD1	CASSPRTGSTDTQYF	TGTGCCAGCAGCCCCCGGACAGGGAGCACAGATACGCAGTATTTT
TRBV5-5	many	TRBJ2-7	.	CASSPGRGYEQYF	TGTGCCAGCAGCCCGGGACGGGGGTACGAGCAGTACTTC
TRBV5-1	.	TRBJ2-5	.	CASSFSGRIQETQYF	TGCGCCAGCAGCTTTAGCGGCCGGATCCAAGAGACCCAGTACTTC
TRBV6-1	.	TRBJ2-5	TRBD1	CASSLARGRKTQYF	TGTGCCAGCAGTCTTGCAAGGGGGCGGAAGACCCAGTACTTC
TRBV3-1	many	TRBJ1-5	.	CASSQDLTPNQPQHF	TGTGCCAGCAGCCAAGATCTCACCCCGAATCAGCCCCAGCATTTT
TRBV9	.	TRBJ2-5	TRBD2	CASSGGTSGCLETQYF	TGTGCCAGCAGCGGAGGGACTAGCGGGTGTCTTGAGACCCAGTACTTC
TRBV2	many	TRBJ2-3	TRBD1	CASSEGQGGTDTQYF	TGTGCCAGCAGTGAGGGACAGGGGGGCACAGATACGCAGTATTTT
TRBV19	few	TRBJ1-1	TRBD1	CASSLTGGPKTEAFF	TGTGCCAGTAGTCTAACAGGGGGGCCGAAGACTGAAGCTTTCTTT
TRBV3-1	.	TRBJ2-7	TRBD2	CASSPQAGNYEQYF	TGTGCCAGCAGCCCCCAAGCGGGGAACTACGAGCAGTACTTC
TRBV24-1	.	TRBJ2-7	TRBD2	CATSDSQGLDSYEQYF	TGTGCCACCAGTGATTCACAGGGACTAGACTCCTACGAGCAGTACTTC
TRBV24-1	many	TRBJ1-5	TRBD1	CATSDSQGAFSQPQHF	TGTGCCACCAGTGATTCACAGGGGGCTTTCAGTCAGCCCCAGCATTTT